This entry is about one T cell receptor beta chain. Its antigen is currently unknown. The data are from a study of regulatory T cells in long-lasting Graves disease. The CDR3 extends over 14 amino acids. In germline, CDR1 is KGHSH, CDR2 LQKENI. With V trimmed by 8 bases and J by 6 bases, 9 bases remained unmatched. General study points: Persistent patients shared more public clonotypes (about 2,800) than newly diagnosed patients (around 1,000).

HTBI primers from iRepertoire and Arm-PCR of CDR3 regions yielded the TCR beta libraries. TCRdb re-called the multiplex PCR reads with MiXCR, one entry per CDR3 protein. The sample consists of 350,000 to 500,000 distinct CDR3 sequences, around 15% of them appearing once. As for time point: newly diagnosed GD, antithyroid drugs for less than 3 months. Extracted PBMC RNA gave rise to the TCR library. These data also featured in a second study, about T cells in Graves' hyperthyroidism and ophthalmopathy. From that second work: The HTBI set primed first-round TCR CDR3 RT-PCR. From stable hyperthyroidism, ophthalmopathy was separated by a 13 V-J model.

The sequence was collected from a woman younger than 35 with Graves disease. V and J are TRBV18 and TRBJ2-3; 9 positions agree with TRBD2. The sequencing here drew on peripheral blood mononuclear cells (PBMCs), taken at new diagnosis, from a patient treated with antithyroid drugs. CDR3 amino acids: CASMPSGIFDTQYF. In nucleotides, the CDR3 is TGTGCCAGCATGCCTAGCGGGATTTTTGATACGCAGTATTTT.